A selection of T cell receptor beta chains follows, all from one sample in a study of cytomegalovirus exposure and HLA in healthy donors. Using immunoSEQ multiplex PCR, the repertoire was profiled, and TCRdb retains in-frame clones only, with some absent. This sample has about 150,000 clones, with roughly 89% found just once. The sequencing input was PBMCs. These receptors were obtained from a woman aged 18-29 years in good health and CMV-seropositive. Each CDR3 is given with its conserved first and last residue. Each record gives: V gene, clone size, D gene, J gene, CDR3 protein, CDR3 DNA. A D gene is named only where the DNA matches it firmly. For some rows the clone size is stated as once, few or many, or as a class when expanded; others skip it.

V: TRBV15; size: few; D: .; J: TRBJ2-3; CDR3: CATSGGWKHTDTQYF; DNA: TGTGCCACCAGCGGGGGGTGGAAGCACACAGATACGCAGTATTTT
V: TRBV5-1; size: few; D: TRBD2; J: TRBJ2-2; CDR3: CASSLATAGGGGELFF; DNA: TGCGCCAGCAGCTTGGCAACAGCGGGAGGCGGCGGGGAGCTGTTTTTT
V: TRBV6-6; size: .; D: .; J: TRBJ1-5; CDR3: CASSYSQQNQPQHF; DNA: TGTGCCAGCAGTTACTCACAGCAAAATCAGCCCCAGCATTTT
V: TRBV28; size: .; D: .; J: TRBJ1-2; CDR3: CASRQDRIEGYTF; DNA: TGTGCCAGCAGACAAGACAGGATAGAGGGCTACACCTTC
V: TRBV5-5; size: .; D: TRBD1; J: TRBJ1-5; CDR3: CASSFDRGGQPQHF; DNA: TGTGCCAGCAGCTTCGACAGGGGAGGTCAGCCCCAGCATTTT
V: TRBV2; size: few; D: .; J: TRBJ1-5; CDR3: CASSQSGFQPQHF; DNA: TGTGCCAGCAGCCAATCAGGATTTCAGCCCCAGCATTTT
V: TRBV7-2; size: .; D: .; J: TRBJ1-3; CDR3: CASSRLGNTIYF; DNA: TGTGCCAGCAGCCGACTTGGAAACACCATATATTTT
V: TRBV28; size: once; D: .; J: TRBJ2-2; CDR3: CASSHGFAGELFF; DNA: TGTGCCAGCAGTCACGGGTTCGCCGGGGAGCTGTTTTTT
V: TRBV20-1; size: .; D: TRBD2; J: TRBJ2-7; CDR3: CAAGGAGEQYF; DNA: TGCGCTGCCGGGGGGGCGGGTGAGCAGTACTTC
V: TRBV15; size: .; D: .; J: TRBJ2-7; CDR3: CATSSGGGLSSEQYF; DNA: TGTGCCACCAGCTCCGGGGGAGGCCTCAGCTCCGAGCAGTACTTC
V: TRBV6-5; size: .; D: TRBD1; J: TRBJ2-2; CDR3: CATHRGPDRGELFF; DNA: TGTGCCACGCACAGGGGGCCGGATCGGGGGGAGCTGTTTTTT
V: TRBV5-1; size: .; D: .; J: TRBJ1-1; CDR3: CASSLAAGAEAFF; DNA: TGCGCCAGCAGCTTGGCCGCGGGCGCTGAAGCTTTCTTT
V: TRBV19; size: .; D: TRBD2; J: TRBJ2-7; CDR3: CASSIDHGTSVYEQYF; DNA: TGTGCCAGTAGTATAGATCATGGGACTAGCGTGTACGAGCAGTACTTC
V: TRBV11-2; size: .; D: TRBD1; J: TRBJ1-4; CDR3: CASSFRDRVATNEKLFF; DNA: TGTGCCAGCAGCTTTCGGGACAGGGTTGCAACTAATGAAAAACTGTTTTTT
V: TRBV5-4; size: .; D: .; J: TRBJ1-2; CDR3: CASSLGETWAGFNGYGYTF; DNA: TGTGCCAGCAGCCTAGGGGAAACTTGGGCGGGGTTTAACGGCTATGGCTACACCTTC
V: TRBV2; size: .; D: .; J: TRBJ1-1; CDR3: CASRRVVEAFF; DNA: TGTGCCAGCAGGCGGGTGGTTGAAGCTTTCTTT
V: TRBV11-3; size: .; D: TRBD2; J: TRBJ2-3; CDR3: CASSPREGRADTQYF; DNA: TGTGCCAGCAGCCCGAGGGAGGGCCGCGCAGATACGCAGTATTTT
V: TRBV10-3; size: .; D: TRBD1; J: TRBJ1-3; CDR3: CAISGGQGYTIYF; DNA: TGTGCCATCAGTGGGGGACAGGGTTACACCATATATTTT
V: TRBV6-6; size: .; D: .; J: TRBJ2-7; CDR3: CASSWGGSEQYF; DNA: TGTGCCAGCAGTTGGGGGGGCTCCGAGCAGTACTTC
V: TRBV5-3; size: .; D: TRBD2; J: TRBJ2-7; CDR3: CARSPGLAGPPPSYEQYF; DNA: TGTGCCAGAAGCCCGGGACTAGCGGGCCCTCCGCCCTCCTACGAGCAGTACTTC
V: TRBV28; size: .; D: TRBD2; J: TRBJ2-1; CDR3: CASSATSGDDNEQFF; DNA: TGTGCCAGCAGTGCGACTAGCGGGGATGACAATGAGCAGTTCTTC
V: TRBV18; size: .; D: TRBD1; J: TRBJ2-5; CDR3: CASSQGQAQETQYF; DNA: TGTGCCAGCTCACAGGGACAGGCACAAGAGACCCAGTACTTC
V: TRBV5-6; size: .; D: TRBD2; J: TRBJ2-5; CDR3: CASSIAGVGGETQYF; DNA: TGTGCCAGCAGCATAGCGGGAGTGGGGGGAGAGACCCAGTACTTC
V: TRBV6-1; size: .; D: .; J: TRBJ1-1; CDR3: CTIFRGGMNTEAFF; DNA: TGTACCATTTTTCGGGGAGGCATGAACACTGAAGCTTTCTTT
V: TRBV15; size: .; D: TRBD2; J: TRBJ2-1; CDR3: CATSRDGRTSGIDEQFF; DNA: TGTGCCACCAGCAGAGATGGCAGGACTAGCGGGATCGATGAGCAGTTCTTC
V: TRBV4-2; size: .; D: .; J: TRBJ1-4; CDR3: CASSQDTGRDATNEKLFF; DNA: TGTGCCAGCAGCCAAGATACGGGCAGGGATGCAACTAATGAAAAACTGTTTTTT
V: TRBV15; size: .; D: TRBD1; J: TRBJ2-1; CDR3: CATSRDRIIGGTGLGNEQFF; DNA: TGTGCCACCAGCAGAGATCGAATAATTGGCGGGACAGGGCTGGGGAATGAGCAGTTCTTC
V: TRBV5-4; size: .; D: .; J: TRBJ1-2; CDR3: CASSHQTVSYGYTF; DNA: TGTGCCAGCAGCCATCAGACAGTGTCCTATGGCTACACCTTC
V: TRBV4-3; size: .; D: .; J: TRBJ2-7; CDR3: CASSQSYGSYEQYF; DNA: TGCGCCAGCAGCCAATCGTACGGTTCCTACGAGCAGTACTTC
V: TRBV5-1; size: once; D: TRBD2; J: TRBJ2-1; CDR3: CASSLSTRSGNSYNEQFF; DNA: TGCGCCAGCAGCTTGTCCACTAGAAGCGGGAACTCCTACAATGAGCAGTTCTTC